These T cell receptor beta chains were read from a single sample in a study of sequential checkpoint blockade in melanoma. This table comes from immunoSEQ multiplex PCR, and its TCRdb copy is limited to in-frame clones, with some not included. In the table there are 30,000 to 40,000 clones, 70% to 90% of which are singletons. Source: CD8+ T cells sorted from blood (inferred from file names), taken from a patient given nivolumab and ipilimumab in sequence. The receptors were gathered from a human donor with melanoma. The CDR3 runs from the conserved cysteine through the conserved F or W. A D gene is named only where the DNA matches it firmly. Clone size is stated in some rows and not others, as once, few, many or a class when expanded.

v_call	clone_size	j_call	d_call	cdr3_nt	cdr3_aa
TRBV2	.	TRBJ2-2	.	TGTGCCAGCAGTGAACCGCGGGTTCCGAACAGCGGGAACACCGGGGAGCTGTTTTTT	CASSEPRVPNSGNTGELFF
TRBV19	once	TRBJ1-1	TRBD1	TGTGCCAGTAGTATATCAGGGGGCGCGGGAACTGAAGCTTTCTTT	CASSISGGAGTEAFF
TRBV5-1	.	TRBJ2-7	TRBD2	TGCGCCAGCAGCTTGGACTTTGGACTAGCTGGCTACGAGCAGTACTTC	CASSLDFGLAGYEQYF
TRBV11-2	.	TRBJ2-7	.	TGTGCCAGCAGCTTAGTCCAGGGGAGCGCCTACGAGCAGTACTTC	CASSLVQGSAYEQYF
TRBV7-9	.	TRBJ2-5	TRBD2	TGTGCCAGCAGCTATAGGGAGGGCCCGTACCAAGAGACCCAGTACTTC	CASSYREGPYQETQYF
TRBV6-5	.	TRBJ2-3	TRBD2	TGTGCCAGCAGGGGGGGTAGCGGGAGCCCAGATACGCAGTATTTT	CASRGGSGSPDTQYF
TRBV19	.	TRBJ1-5	.	TGTGCCAGTAGTATAGACGCCTATAGCAATCAGCCCCAGCATTTT	CASSIDAYSNQPQHF
TRBV29-1	.	TRBJ1-4	TRBD1	TGCAGCGTTGAAGAGGGGGCAGGGGGTTTTAGAAGGGAAAAACTGTTTTTT	CSVEEGAGGFRREKLFF
TRBV27	.	TRBJ2-5	.	TGTGCCAGCAGTTTAGTCACTGGAGAGACCCAGTACTTC	CASSLVTGETQYF
TRBV7-9	once	TRBJ2-3	.	TGTGCCAGCAGCTTAGCGGAGAGGCAGGACTACACAGATACGCAGTATTTT	CASSLAERQDYTDTQYF
TRBV27	.	TRBJ2-3	TRBD2	TGTGCCAGCACTCTAGCGGGAAACACAGATACGCAGTATTTT	CASTLAGNTDTQYF
TRBV9	once	TRBJ2-1	TRBD2	TGTGCCAGCAGCGTAGATGCACTAGCGGGCCCCTACAATGAGCAGTTCTTC	CASSVDALAGPYNEQFF
TRBV6-5	.	TRBJ2-5	.	TGTGCCAGCAGTTCCCTAGAGACCCAGTACTTC	CASSSLETQYF
TRBV5-6	.	TRBJ2-3	.	TGTGCCAGCAGCGCCCTCGGCGGGGGCACTAGCACAGATACGCAGTATTTT	CASSALGGGTSTDTQYF
TRBV9	.	TRBJ2-7	.	TGTGCCAGCAGCGTAGGTGCAGCCAACGGAGCCTACGAGCAGTACTTC	CASSVGAANGAYEQYF
TRBV14	few	TRBJ1-2	TRBD1	TGTGCCAGCAGCTATACCGGGACAGGGGTCTATGGCTACACCTTC	CASSYTGTGVYGYTF
TRBV27	.	TRBJ2-1	.	TGTGCCAGCAGTTTCGGAGGTGTCAATGAGCAGTTCTTC	CASSFGGVNEQFF
TRBV9	.	TRBJ2-1	TRBD2	TGTGCCAGCAGCGACCGACTAGCGGGAGAAGGAGGCTACAATGAGCAGTTCTTC	CASSDRLAGEGGYNEQFF
TRBV27	.	TRBJ2-2	.	TGTGCCAGCAGTTTTCTACCCCCAAACACCGGGGAGCTGTTTTTT	CASSFLPPNTGELFF
TRBV30	.	TRBJ2-7	.	TGTGCCTGGAGTGTGTCCAGGGGAGGGGGGGTCTACGAGCAGTACTTC	CAWSVSRGGGVYEQYF
TRBV11-2	.	TRBJ2-1	.	TGTGCCAGCAGCTTAGTTAGCTACAATGAGCAGTTCTTC	CASSLVSYNEQFF
TRBV30	.	TRBJ2-5	.	TGTGCCTGGAGTGTACTGACGAGGGGGTCGTGGGAGCAGTACTTC	CAWSVLTRGSWEQYF
TRBV6-6	.	TRBJ1-5	.	TGTGCCAGCAGTTACTCGATGTCGGGGGAGGAGGGGCCCCAGCATTTT	CASSYSMSGEEGPQHF
TRBV5-1	.	TRBJ2-7	TRBD2	TGCGCCAGCAGCTGGACTAGCGGGAGCTACGAGCAGTACTTC	CASSWTSGSYEQYF
TRBV15	.	TRBJ2-7	.	TGTGCCACCAGTGTATTACTGAACTACGAGCAGTACTTC	CATSVLLNYEQYF
TRBV9	.	TRBJ2-7	TRBD1	TGTGCCAGCAGCGAGACAGGGGGCGGCCACGAGCAGTACTTC	CASSETGGGHEQYF
TRBV6-5	.	TRBJ2-5	.	TGTGCCAGCAGTTACGTTGGCCAGGAGGTAGGAGAGACCCAGTACTTC	CASSYVGQEVGETQYF
TRBV4-2	.	TRBJ2-7	TRBD1	TGTGCCAGCAGCCAAGGCGGGACAGGGGACTACGAGCAGTACTTC	CASSQGGTGDYEQYF
TRBV27	.	TRBJ2-1	.	TGTGCCAGCAGTTCCGCCGTGAGCTCCTACAATGAGCAGTTCTTC	CASSSAVSSYNEQFF
TRBV4-1	.	TRBJ1-1	TRBD1	TGCGCCAGCAGCACCGGACAGGAGGGGGGTGAAGCTTTCTTT	CASSTGQEGGEAFF
TRBV12-2	.	TRBJ1-3	.	TGTGCAAGTCGCCAACCCGGCCCCGGTTCCCGATTTCTCTCTGGAGACACCATATATTTT	CASRQPGPGSRFLSGDTIYF
TRBV18	.	TRBJ2-3	.	TGTGCCAGCTCACCGGAGACCCGAGATACGCAGTATTTT	CASSPETRDTQYF
TRBV14	.	TRBJ2-5	TRBD2	TGTGCCAGCAGCCAAGAGACTAGCGGGAGTTGGGAGACCCAGTACTTC	CASSQETSGSWETQYF
TRBV2	.	TRBJ2-7	.	TGTGCCAGCCGGGACTCAAACTCCTACGAGCAGTACTTC	CASRDSNSYEQYF
TRBV5-6	.	TRBJ2-1	.	TGTGCCAGCAGCTCCTACGACAATGAGCAGTTCTTC	CASSSYDNEQFF
TRBV4-1	once	TRBJ2-1	TRBD2	TGCGCCAGCAGCTCATTAGCGGGAGGAAGAGACGATGAGCAGTTCTTC	CASSSLAGGRDDEQFF
TRBV25-1	few	TRBJ1-2	TRBD1	TGTGCCAGCAGGGACAGGGGAGAGTATGGCTACACCTTC	CASRDRGEYGYTF
TRBV27	.	TRBJ2-7	TRBD2	TGTGCCAGCAGTTTCGCGGGAGGGGCCTACGAGCAGTACTTC	CASSFAGGAYEQYF
TRBV7-8	.	TRBJ1-5	TRBD1	TGTGCCAGCAGCTTAGTGGGAAGGGGGCAGCCTCAGCCCCAGCATTTT	CASSLVGRGQPQPQHF
TRBV27	.	TRBJ1-5	TRBD1	TGTGCCAGCAGTTCCAGGGGGCTGAATCAGCCCCAGCATTTT	CASSSRGLNQPQHF
TRBV11-1	few	TRBJ1-2	TRBD1	TGTGCCAGCAGCTCACAGGGGGCCTATGGCTACACCTTC	CASSSQGAYGYTF
TRBV21-1	.	TRBJ2-7	.	TGTGCCAGCAGCAAAGCGCTTTTAGTAATGGCGGGAGAAGTTTCCTACGAGCAGTACTTC	CASSKALLVMAGEVSYEQYF
TRBV4-3	.	TRBJ2-2	TRBD1	TGCGCCAGCAGCCACCCAGGGGGACAGGGGGCAACCGGGGAGCTGTTTTTT	CASSHPGGQGATGELFF
TRBV27	.	TRBJ2-5	TRBD2	TGTGCCAGCAGTTTATCGATAACGGGGGGTGTAGCGGGAGAGACCCAGTACTTC	CASSLSITGGVAGETQYF
TRBV11-2	.	TRBJ2-7	.	TGTGCCAGCAGCTCCTATTCCTACGAGCAGTACTTC	CASSSYSYEQYF
TRBV9	.	TRBJ2-2	TRBD2	TGTGCCAGCACCGAGACTAGCGGGGGCACCGGGGAGCTGTTTTTT	CASTETSGGTGELFF
TRBV27	.	TRBJ2-1	TRBD2	TGTGCCAGCAGTTTAACCCGCGGGAGGGCGAATGAGCAGTTCTTC	CASSLTRGRANEQFF
TRBV29-1	.	TRBJ1-4	.	TGCAGCGTTGAATCCAGTTCAACTAATGAAAAACTGTTTTTT	CSVESSSTNEKLFF
TRBV4-1	.	TRBJ2-7	TRBD1	TGCGCCAGCAGCCAGACAGGGAACGACTACGAGCAGTACTTC	CASSQTGNDYEQYF
TRBV4-1	.	TRBJ2-2	TRBD1	TGCGCCAGCAGCCCAGAAGACAGGGACACCGGGGAGCTGTTTTTT	CASSPEDRDTGELFF
TRBV10-2	.	TRBJ2-1	TRBD2	TGCGCCAGCAGTGAGGAGGAGACTAGCATCCACAATGAGCAGTTCTTC	CASSEEETSIHNEQFF
TRBV4-2	.	TRBJ2-1	.	TGTGCCAGCAGCCAAGGCGCTAGTCTTGAGCAGTTCTTC	CASSQGASLEQFF
TRBV6-5	.	TRBJ2-1	TRBD1	TGTGCCAGCAGCACACAGGGGCTCCGTTACAATGAGCAGTTCTTC	CASSTQGLRYNEQFF
TRBV5-4	.	TRBJ2-1	TRBD2	TGTGCCAGCAGCTTGCCGACTAGCGGACGCGCTCCTAACAATGAGCAGTTCTTC	CASSLPTSGRAPNNEQFF
TRBV19	few	TRBJ1-5	TRBD1	TGTGCCATTGCGGGGACAGTCAATCAGCCCCAGCATTTT	CAIAGTVNQPQHF